There are a few counts of the clone carrying this T cell receptor beta chain. Its specificity is unknown. Germline CDR1 SGHRS, CDR2 YFSETQ. V was pared by 2 bases and J by 1 base, with 16 bases of the junction left unmatched. This CDR3 comprises 19 residues. The data originate from a study of T-cell reconstitution after alpha-beta-depleted transplantation in children. Study results and caveats: Newly made T cells mostly supplied T-cell counts and diversity one year after transplant. By about two months after transplant, alpha-beta T cells reportedly arose from several hundred graft clones that had expanded.

Unique molecular identifiers were incorporated when the TCRbeta library was constructed. TCRdb fed the PCR reads into MiXCR, producing one record per CDR3 protein. The sample lists 780,000 or so distinct CDR3 sequences; 16% were seen once. The sample consisted of PBMCs, mostly from graft donor cells, taken 360 days after TCRalphabeta/CD19-depleted stem cell transplant. This TCR was sampled from a male patient younger than 18 who had a stem cell transplant for acute lymphoblastic leukemia, so the T cells may come from the graft donor. This sequence joins TRBV5-1 and TRBJ2-3; 7 bases are shared with TRBD1. This chain's CDR3 is CASSFRDSRARGGTDTQYF. CDR3 coding DNA: TGCGCCAGCAGCTTCCGGGACAGTCGGGCCCGGGGTGGCACAGATACGCAGTATTTT.